This is a list of T cell receptor beta chains from one sample in a study of T cell responses to AZD1222 COVID-19 vaccine. TCRdb keeps only in-frame clones here, not all; method: immunoSEQ multiplex PCR. The sample includes around 150,000 clones, 88% of them seen just once. Sequencing was performed on peripheral blood, taken on day 0 of AZD1222 vaccination. These TCRs come from an adult in good health. CDR3s include the opening cysteine and the closing phenylalanine or tryptophan. D genes are given only for firm matches. Not all rows give a size; the values are once, few, many and, for expanded clones, a class.

TRBV7-2	TRBD1	TRBJ1-2	NA	CASSLDDRGGYTF	TGTGCCAGCAGCTTAGACGACAGGGGTGGCTACACCTTC
TRBV28	NA	TRBJ1-2	NA	CASSLGRGPLYGYTF	TGTGCCAGCAGTCTTGGACGGGGGCCCCTCTATGGCTACACCTTC
TRBV5-5	NA	TRBJ2-6	NA	CASSLVRASGANVLTF	TGTGCCAGCAGCTTGGTACGGGCCTCTGGGGCCAACGTCCTGACTTTC
TRBV6-5	NA	TRBJ2-2	few	CASSYWGGDTGELFF	TGTGCCAGCAGTTACTGGGGGGGCGACACCGGGGAGCTGTTTTTT
TRBV5-4	NA	TRBJ1-2	many	CASSSPLGGHGYTF	TGTGCCAGCAGCTCGCCGTTAGGGGGACACGGCTACACCTTC
TRBV7-2	NA	TRBJ2-1	NA	CASSLFGRFTQADEQFF	TGTGCCAGCAGCTTATTCGGCAGGTTCACCCAGGCGGATGAGCAGTTCTTC
TRBV7-8	NA	TRBJ1-1	NA	CASSSGANTEAFF	TGTGCCAGCAGCTCCGGGGCGAACACTGAAGCTTTCTTT
TRBV6-5	NA	TRBJ1-6	NA	CASSYSGQGNNSPLHF	TGTGCCAGCAGTTACTCCGGCCAGGGGAATAATTCACCCCTCCACTTT
TRBV7-2	NA	TRBJ2-4	NA	CASSPQAGAIGYF	TGTGCCAGCAGCCCCCAGGCGGGGGCAATAGGGTACTTC
TRBV7-9	NA	TRBJ2-7	NA	CASSNADLEQYF	TGTGCCAGCAGCAACGCCGATTTGGAGCAGTACTTC
TRBV5-5	TRBD1	TRBJ2-5	few	CASRFGTGETQYF	TGTGCCAGCAGGTTCGGGACAGGGGAGACCCAGTACTTC
TRBV6-2/TRBV6-3	TRBD2	TRBJ2-1	few	CASSYPSGGEVYNEQFF	TGTGCCAGCAGTTATCCTAGCGGGGGGGAGGTCTACAATGAGCAGTTCTTC
TRBV29-1	NA	TRBJ2-5	once	CSVEEGRETQYF	TGCAGCGTTGAGGAAGGGAGGGAGACCCAGTACTTC
TRBV6-5	TRBD1	TRBJ2-7	NA	CASSFPRTGSSYEQYF	TGTGCCAGCAGTTTCCCTCGGACAGGGAGTTCCTACGAGCAGTACTTC
TRBV19	NA	TRBJ1-1	NA	CASSVTSTNTEAFF	TGTGCCAGTAGTGTGACAAGTACCAACACTGAAGCTTTCTTT
TRBV27	NA	TRBJ1-5	NA	CASSLRGNQPQHF	TGTGCCAGCAGTTTACGTGGAAATCAGCCCCAGCATTTT
TRBV6-1	TRBD2	TRBJ2-1	NA	CASSEAFLMGLARPNEQFF	TGTGCCAGCAGTGAAGCGTTCCTAATGGGACTAGCGCGGCCCAATGAGCAGTTCTTC
TRBV7-9	TRBD2	TRBJ2-7	NA	CASSPGLASYEQYF	TGTGCCAGCAGCCCCGGACTAGCATCCTACGAGCAGTACTTC
TRBV28	NA	TRBJ1-1	NA	CASSVPLWRDTEAFF	TGTGCCAGCAGTGTGCCCCTCTGGAGGGACACTGAAGCTTTCTTT
TRBV5-1	TRBD1	TRBJ2-2	NA	CASSLAGGDVAGTGELFF	TGCGCCAGCAGCTTGGCAGGGGGAGATGTAGCTGGCACCGGGGAGCTGTTTTTT
TRBV28	NA	TRBJ1-4	NA	CASTPPGTNEKLFF	TGTGCCAGCACCCCCCCTGGGACTAATGAAAAACTGTTTTTT
TRBV10-3	NA	TRBJ2-7	NA	CATRTYPAAQYF	TGTGCCACGCGGACCTACCCTGCGGCGCAGTACTTC
TRBV2	NA	TRBJ2-1	NA	CASSEDLYNEQFF	TGTGCCAGCAGTGAAGACTTGTACAATGAGCAGTTCTTC
TRBV6-1	NA	TRBJ2-2	many	CASSEVNSNTGELFF	TGTGCCAGCAGTGAAGTTAACAGCAACACCGGGGAGCTGTTTTTT
TRBV12-3/TRBV12-4	NA	TRBJ1-1	NA	CASSATYEAFF	TGTGCCAGCAGTGCGACGTATGAAGCTTTCTTT
TRBV6-8	NA	TRBJ2-7	NA	CASSPWGPNYEQYF	TGTGCCAGCAGCCCCTGGGGCCCCAACTACGAGCAGTACTTC
TRBV7-2	NA	TRBJ2-3	NA	CASSLFVSTDTQYF	TGTGCCAGCAGCTTATTTGTCAGCACAGATACGCAGTATTTT
TRBV6-6	NA	TRBJ1-5	NA	CASSYPSDNQPQHF	TGTGCCAGCAGTTACCCCAGCGACAATCAGCCCCAGCATTTT
TRBV6-1	NA	TRBJ1-1	NA	CASSEAGYNTEAFF	TGTGCCAGCAGTGAAGCAGGATACAACACTGAAGCTTTCTTT
TRBV5-4	NA	TRBJ2-7	NA	CASSRQRAPYEQYF	TGTGCCAGCTCCAGACAGCGGGCTCCCTACGAGCAGTACTTC
TRBV7-9	NA	TRBJ1-2	few	CASSLEQLNYGYTF	TGTGCCAGCAGCTTAGAACAGCTGAACTATGGCTACACCTTC
TRBV19	TRBD1	TRBJ2-7	once	CASSMATGGPYEQYF	TGTGCCAGTAGTATGGCAACAGGGGGACCCTACGAGCAGTACTTC
TRBV12-3/TRBV12-4	NA	TRBJ1-4	NA	CASSLEVWGKLFF	TGTGCCAGCAGTTTAGAAGTTTGGGGGAAACTGTTTTTT
TRBV2	NA	TRBJ1-4	NA	CASSDRELGEKLFF	TGTGCCAGCAGTGACCGGGAACTAGGCGAAAAACTGTTTTTT
TRBV6-1	NA	TRBJ1-1	few	CASSEPYRTEAFF	TGTGCCAGCAGTGAACCCTACAGGACTGAAGCTTTCTTT
TRBV2	NA	TRBJ2-5	once	CASSEALRGPQETQYF	TGTGCCAGCAGTGAAGCGCTTCGGGGTCCGCAAGAGACCCAGTACTTC
TRBV28	TRBD1	TRBJ1-6	NA	CASSIRDRNNSPLHF	TGTGCCAGCAGCATCCGGGACAGAAATAATTCACCCCTCCACTTT
TRBV9	NA	TRBJ1-2	NA	CASSVGPSYTF	TGTGCCAGCAGCGTAGGCCCGAGCTACACCTTC
TRBV7-2	NA	TRBJ1-1	NA	CASSSTGSGTEAFF	TGTGCCAGCAGCTCCACAGGGTCGGGCACTGAAGCTTTCTTT
TRBV15	NA	TRBJ1-4	NA	CATSRDFLTKAEKLFF	TGTGCCACCAGCAGAGATTTCCTCACCAAGGCAGAAAAACTGTTTTTT
TRBV6-2/TRBV6-3	NA	TRBJ2-6	NA	CASSSIGANVLTF	TGTGCCAGCAGTTCCATTGGGGCCAACGTCCTGACTTTC
TRBV2	NA	TRBJ1-6	once	CATRTVGNSPLHF	TGTGCCACCAGGACAGTCGGTAATTCACCCCTCCACTTT
TRBV9	TRBD2	TRBJ2-1	few	CASSAGLAGVSDEQFF	TGTGCCAGCAGCGCCGGACTAGCGGGGGTTTCGGATGAGCAGTTCTTC
TRBV28	NA	TRBJ1-5	NA	CASSPLSKRDVNGNQPQHF	TGTGCCAGCAGCCCCCTTAGTAAAAGGGACGTTAATGGCAATCAGCCCCAGCATTTT
TRBV5-1	NA	TRBJ2-5	NA	CASSPGRVRETQYF	TGCGCCAGCAGCCCGGGACGGGTTAGGGAGACCCAGTACTTC
TRBV7-2	TRBD1	TRBJ1-2	NA	CASSLGGQGINGYTF	TGTGCCAGCAGCTTAGGGGGACAGGGAATTAATGGCTACACCTTC
TRBV28	NA	TRBJ1-2	NA	CASRPGHEGYYGYTF	TGTGCCAGCAGGCCTGGACATGAGGGGTACTATGGCTACACCTTC
TRBV6-5	NA	TRBJ1-5	NA	CASSYGLNSNQPQHF	TGTGCCAGCAGTTACGGTCTCAACAGCAATCAGCCCCAGCATTTT
TRBV18	TRBD1	TRBJ1-6	NA	CASSPPTGENSPLHF	TGTGCCAGCTCACCACCGACAGGGGAGAATTCACCCCTCCACTTT
TRBV28	NA	TRBJ2-6	NA	CASRRSGANVLTF	TGTGCCAGCCGGAGGTCTGGGGCCAACGTCCTGACTTTC
TRBV9	TRBD1	TRBJ2-6	NA	CASSAHRGSSGANVLTF	TGTGCCAGCAGCGCCCACAGGGGAAGCTCTGGGGCCAACGTCCTGACTTTC
TRBV9	NA	TRBJ2-3	NA	CASSVDPGQGWSGTRSTDTQYF	TGTGCCAGCAGCGTGGACCCGGGACAGGGATGGTCAGGGACTAGGAGCACAGATACGCAGTATTTT
TRBV5-4	TRBD2	TRBJ2-1	NA	CASRRFGTSGSKSYNEQFF	TGTGCCAGCAGACGCTTTGGGACTAGCGGGAGTAAGTCCTACAATGAGCAGTTCTTC
TRBV6-4	NA	TRBJ1-1	NA	CASSPDGNTEAFF	TGTGCCAGCAGCCCGGACGGAAACACTGAAGCTTTCTTT
TRBV27	NA	TRBJ1-5	once	CASSSKNSNQPQHF	TGTGCCAGCAGTTCCAAAAATAGCAATCAGCCCCAGCATTTT
TRBV27	TRBD1	TRBJ1-5	NA	CASRDPRTGGQPQHF	TGTGCCAGCCGTGACCCGAGGACAGGTGGACAGCCCCAGCATTTT
TRBV20-1	NA	TRBJ2-6	NA	CSASPWGQTGANVLTF	TGCAGTGCTAGTCCGTGGGGCCAGACCGGGGCCAACGTCCTGACTTTC
TRBV28	TRBD2	TRBJ2-1	NA	CASSASGAYNEQFF	TGTGCCAGCAGTGCTAGCGGGGCCTACAATGAGCAGTTCTTC
TRBV5-1	TRBD1	TRBJ1-2	NA	CASSLAPGTVNYGYTF	TGCGCCAGCAGCTTGGCCCCGGGGACAGTTAACTATGGCTACACCTTC
TRBV5-8	TRBD1	TRBJ1-2	NA	CASSLWTGELYGYTF	TGTGCCAGCAGCTTATGGACAGGCGAACTCTATGGCTACACCTTC